This TCR beta chain was identified during a study of CD8+ T cells in alopecia areata. Across the whole study: The share of scalp area affected provided the severity score for treated patients.

Isolated RNA was reverse transcribed into cDNA used as the sequencing template. Data came from immunoSEQ multiplex PCR; TCRdb stores just in-frame clones and leaves some out. Among roughly 100,000 clones listed, about 40% were seen once. Treatment indicated: oral pan-JAK inhibitor, 5-10 mg twice daily. The TCR sequence derives from a human donor with alopecia areata. This sample comprised CD8+ T cells sorted from blood, obtained at week 24, from a patient treated with tofacitinib.

CDR3 sequence: CASSPSGEIYEQYF. The CDR3 DNA sequence: TGTGCCAGCAGCCCTAGCGGGGAGATCTACGAGCAGTACTTC. This chain links TRBV6-5 with TRBJ2-7, with 9 nucleotides matching TRBD2. CDR3 length: 14 residues. The germline gives CDR1 MNHEY, CDR2 SVGAGI. V lost 6 bases and J lost 3; bases outside the gene matches: 6.